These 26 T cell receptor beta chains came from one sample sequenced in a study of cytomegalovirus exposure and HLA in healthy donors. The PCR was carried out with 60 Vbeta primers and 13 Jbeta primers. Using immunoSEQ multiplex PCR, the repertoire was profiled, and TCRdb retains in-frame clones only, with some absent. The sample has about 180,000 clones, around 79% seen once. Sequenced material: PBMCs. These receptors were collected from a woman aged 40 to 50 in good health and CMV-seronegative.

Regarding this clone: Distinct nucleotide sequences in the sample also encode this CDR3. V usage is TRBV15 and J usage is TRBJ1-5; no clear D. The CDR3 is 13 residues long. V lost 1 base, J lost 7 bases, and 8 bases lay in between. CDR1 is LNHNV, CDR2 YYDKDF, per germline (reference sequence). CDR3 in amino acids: CATSRGGSQPQHF. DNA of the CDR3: TGTGCCACCAGCAGAGGAGGTTCCCAGCCCCAGCATTTT.

This chain's CDR3 is CAWGDFYEQYF. The CDR3 DNA follows: TGTGCCTGGGGTGACTTCTACGAGCAGTACTTC. This chain connects TRBV30 to TRBJ2-7; no firm D call. Per germline, CDR1 GTSNPN and CDR2 SVGIG (reference sequence). Trimming removed 5 bases from V and 3 bases from J, with 8 bases in between. This CDR3 is built from 11 residues.

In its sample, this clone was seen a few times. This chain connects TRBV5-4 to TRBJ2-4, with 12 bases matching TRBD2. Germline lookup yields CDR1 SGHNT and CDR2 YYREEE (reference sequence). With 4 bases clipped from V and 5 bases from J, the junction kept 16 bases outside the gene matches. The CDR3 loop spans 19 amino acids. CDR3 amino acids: CASSPTSGRLLQRENIQYF. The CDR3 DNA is TGTGCCAGCAGCCCGACTAGCGGGAGATTGCTCCAACGGGAAAACATTCAGTACTTC.

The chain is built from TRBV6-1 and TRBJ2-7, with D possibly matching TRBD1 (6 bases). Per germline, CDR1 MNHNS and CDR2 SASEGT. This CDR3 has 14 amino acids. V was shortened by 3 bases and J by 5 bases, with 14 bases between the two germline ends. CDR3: CASSDEGETDEQYF. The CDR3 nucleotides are TGTGCCAGCAGTGATGAGGGGGAAACGGACGAGCAGTACTTC.

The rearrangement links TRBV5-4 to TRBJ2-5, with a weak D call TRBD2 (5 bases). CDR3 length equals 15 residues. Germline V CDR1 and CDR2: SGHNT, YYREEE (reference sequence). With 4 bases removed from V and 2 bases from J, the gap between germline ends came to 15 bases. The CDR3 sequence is CASSIQLGKQETQYF. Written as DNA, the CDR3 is TGTGCCAGCAGCATTCAACTAGGGAAGCAAGAGACCCAGTACTTC. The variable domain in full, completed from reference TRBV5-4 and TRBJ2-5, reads ETGVTQSPTHLIKTRGQQVTLRCSSQSGHNTVSWYQQALGQGPQFIFQYYREEENGRGNFPPRFSGLQFPNYSSELNVNALELDDSALYLCASSIQLGKQETQYFGPGTRLLVL.

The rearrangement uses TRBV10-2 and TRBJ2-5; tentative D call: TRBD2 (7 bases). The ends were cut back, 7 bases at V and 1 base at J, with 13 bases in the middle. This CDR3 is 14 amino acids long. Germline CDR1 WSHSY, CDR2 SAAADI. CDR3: CASKGGALQETQYF. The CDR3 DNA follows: TGCGCCAGCAAGGGGGGGGCCCTCCAAGAGACCCAGTACTTC.

CDR3: CATSRDRGTGTFYGYTF. As DNA, the CDR3 is TGTGCCACCAGCAGAGATCGGGGGACAGGGACCTTCTATGGCTACACCTTC. The J gene is TRBJ1-2, the V gene TRBV15; 9 bases match TRBD1. The CDR3 totals 17 residues. V was clipped by 0 bases and J by 4 bases; unmatched bases: 9. From germline, CDR1 is LNHNV and CDR2 YYDKDF (reference sequence).

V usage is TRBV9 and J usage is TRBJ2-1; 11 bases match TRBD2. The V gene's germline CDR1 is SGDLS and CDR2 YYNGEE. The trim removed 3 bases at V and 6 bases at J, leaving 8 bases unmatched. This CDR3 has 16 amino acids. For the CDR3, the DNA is TGTGCCAGCAGCGCCTCACTAGCGGGAGTTTTCAATGAGCAGTTCTTC. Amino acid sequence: CASSASLAGVFNEQFF. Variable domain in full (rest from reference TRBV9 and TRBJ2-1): DSGVTQTPKHLITATGQRVTLRCSPRSGDLSVYWYQQSLDQGLQFLIQYYNGEERAKGNILERFSAQQFPDLHSELNLSSLELGDSALYFCASSASLAGVFNEQFFGPGTRLTVL.

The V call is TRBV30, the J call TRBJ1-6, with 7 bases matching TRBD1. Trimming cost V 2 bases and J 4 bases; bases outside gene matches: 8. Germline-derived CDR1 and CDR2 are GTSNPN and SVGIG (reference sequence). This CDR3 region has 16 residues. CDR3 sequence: CAWSPGQNSYNSPLHF. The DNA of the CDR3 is TGTGCCTGGAGTCCGGGACAGAACTCTTATAATTCACCCCTCCACTTT.

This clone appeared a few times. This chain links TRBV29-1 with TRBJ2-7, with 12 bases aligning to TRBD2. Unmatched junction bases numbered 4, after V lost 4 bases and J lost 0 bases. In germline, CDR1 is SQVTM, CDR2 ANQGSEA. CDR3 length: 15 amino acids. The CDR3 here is CSVGTSGTSSYEQYF. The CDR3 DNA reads TGCAGCGTTGGGACTAGCGGGACAAGCTCCTACGAGCAGTACTTC.

CDR3 protein: CASHGTGFSPLHF. For the CDR3, the DNA is TGTGCCAGTCACGGGACAGGGTTCTCACCCCTCCACTTT. The chain uses TRBV7-2 and TRBJ1-6; 9 bases align to TRBD1. The trim removed 9 bases at V and 10 bases at J, leaving 7 bases unmatched. CDR1 is SGHTA, CDR2 FQGNSA, per germline. The CDR3 consists of 13 residues.

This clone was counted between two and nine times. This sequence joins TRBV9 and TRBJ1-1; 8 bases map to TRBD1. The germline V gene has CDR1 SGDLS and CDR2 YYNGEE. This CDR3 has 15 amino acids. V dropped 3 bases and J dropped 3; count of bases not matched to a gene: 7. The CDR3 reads CASSEEQGEDTEAFF. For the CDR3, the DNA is TGTGCCAGCAGCGAAGAACAGGGGGAGGACACTGAAGCTTTCTTT.

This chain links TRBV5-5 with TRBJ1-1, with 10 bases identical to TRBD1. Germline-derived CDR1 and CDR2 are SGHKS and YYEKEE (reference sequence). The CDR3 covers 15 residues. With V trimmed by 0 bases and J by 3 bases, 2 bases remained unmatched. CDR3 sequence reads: CASSLVGTGDTEAFF. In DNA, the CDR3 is TGTGCCAGCAGCTTGGTAGGGACAGGGGACACTGAAGCTTTCTTT.

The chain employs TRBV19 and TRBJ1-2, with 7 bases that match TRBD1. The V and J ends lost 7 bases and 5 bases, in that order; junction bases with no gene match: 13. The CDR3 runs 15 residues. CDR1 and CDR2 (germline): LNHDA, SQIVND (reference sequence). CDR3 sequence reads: CASKTMTGREYGYTF. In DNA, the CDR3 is TGTGCCAGTAAGACAATGACAGGGCGAGAATATGGCTACACCTTC.

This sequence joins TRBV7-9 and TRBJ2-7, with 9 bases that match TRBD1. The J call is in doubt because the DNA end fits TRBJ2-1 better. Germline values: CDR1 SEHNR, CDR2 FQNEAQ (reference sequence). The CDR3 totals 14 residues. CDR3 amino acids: CASSYGTGPSGQFF. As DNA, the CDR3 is TGTGCCAGCAGCTACGGGACAGGGCCTTCCGGGCAGTTCTTC.

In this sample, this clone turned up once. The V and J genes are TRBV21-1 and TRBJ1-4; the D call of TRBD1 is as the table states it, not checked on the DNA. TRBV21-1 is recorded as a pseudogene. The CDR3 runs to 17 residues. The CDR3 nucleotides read TGTGCCAGCAGCACCGGGACAGGGGAGGCAACTAATGAAAAACTGTTTTTT. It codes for CASSTGTGEATNEKLFF.

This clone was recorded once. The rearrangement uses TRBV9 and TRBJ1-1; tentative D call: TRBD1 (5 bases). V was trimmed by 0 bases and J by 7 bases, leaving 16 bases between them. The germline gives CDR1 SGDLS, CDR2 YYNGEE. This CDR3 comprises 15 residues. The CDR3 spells CASSVDGQTVREAFF. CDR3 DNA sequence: TGTGCCAGCAGCGTAGACGGGCAGACAGTTCGTGAAGCTTTCTTT.

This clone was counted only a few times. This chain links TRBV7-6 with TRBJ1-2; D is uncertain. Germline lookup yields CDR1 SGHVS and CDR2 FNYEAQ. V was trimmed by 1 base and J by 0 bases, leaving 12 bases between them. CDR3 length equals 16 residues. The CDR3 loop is CASSLGATVANYGYTF. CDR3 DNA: TGTGCCAGCAGCTTAGGCGCCACAGTAGCTAACTATGGCTACACCTTC. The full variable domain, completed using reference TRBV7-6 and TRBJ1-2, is GAGVSQSPRYKVTKRGQDVALRCDPISGHVSLYWYRQALGQGPEFLTYFNYEAQQDKSGLPNDRFSAERPEGSISTLTIQRTEQRDSAMYRCASSLGATVANYGYTFGSGTRLTVV.

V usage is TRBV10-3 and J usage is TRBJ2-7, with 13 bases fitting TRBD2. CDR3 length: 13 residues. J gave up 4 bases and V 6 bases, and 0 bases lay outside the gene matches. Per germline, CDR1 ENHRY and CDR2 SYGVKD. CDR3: CAIRGLAGYEQYF. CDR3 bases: TGTGCCATCAGGGGACTAGCGGGGTACGAGCAGTACTTC.

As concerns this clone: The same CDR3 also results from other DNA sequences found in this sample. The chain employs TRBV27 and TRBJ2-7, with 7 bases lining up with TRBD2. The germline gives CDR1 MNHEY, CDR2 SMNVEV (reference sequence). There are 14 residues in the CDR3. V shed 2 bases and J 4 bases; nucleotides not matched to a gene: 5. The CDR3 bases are TGTGCCAGCAGTTTAAGTGGGAGGGGTTACGAGCAGTACTTC. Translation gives CASSLSGRGYEQYF.

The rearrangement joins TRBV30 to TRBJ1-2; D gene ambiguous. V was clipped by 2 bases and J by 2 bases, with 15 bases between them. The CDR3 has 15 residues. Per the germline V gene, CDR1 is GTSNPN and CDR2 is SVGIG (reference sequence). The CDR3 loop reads CAWSQEVRRNYGYTF. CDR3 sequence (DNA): TGTGCCTGGAGTCAGGAGGTCAGAAGAAACTATGGCTACACCTTC.

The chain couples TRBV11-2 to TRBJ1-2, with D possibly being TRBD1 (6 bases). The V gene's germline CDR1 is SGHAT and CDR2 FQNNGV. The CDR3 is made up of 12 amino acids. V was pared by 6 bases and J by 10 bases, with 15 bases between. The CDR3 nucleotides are TGTGCCAGCAGTTCAAAGGGGGGGCTCTACACCTTC. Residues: CASSSKGGLYTF. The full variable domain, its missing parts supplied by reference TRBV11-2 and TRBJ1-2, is EAGVAQSPRYKIIEKRQSVAFWCNPISGHATLYWYQQILGQGPKLLIQFQNNGVVDDSQLPKDRFSAERLKGVDSTLKIQPAKLEDSAVYLCASSSKGGLYTFGSGTRLTVV.

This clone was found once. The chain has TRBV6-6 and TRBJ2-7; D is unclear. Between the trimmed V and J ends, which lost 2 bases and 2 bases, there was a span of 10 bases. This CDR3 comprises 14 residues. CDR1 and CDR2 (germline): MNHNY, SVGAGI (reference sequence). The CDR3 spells CASSYASLAYEQYF. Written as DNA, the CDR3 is TGTGCCAGCAGTTACGCTAGTCTGGCCTACGAGCAGTACTTC.

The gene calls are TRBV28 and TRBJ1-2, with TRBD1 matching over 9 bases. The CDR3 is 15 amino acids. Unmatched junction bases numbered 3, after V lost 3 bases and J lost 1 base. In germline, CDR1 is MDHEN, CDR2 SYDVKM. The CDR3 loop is CASSFEDRGNYGYTF. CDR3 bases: TGTGCCAGCAGTTTCGAGGACAGGGGTAACTATGGCTACACCTTC.

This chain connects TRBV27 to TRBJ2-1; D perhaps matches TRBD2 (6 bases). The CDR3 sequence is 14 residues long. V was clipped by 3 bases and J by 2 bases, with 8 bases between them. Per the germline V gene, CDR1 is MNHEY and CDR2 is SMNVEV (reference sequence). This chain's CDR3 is CASSLSGPYNEQFF. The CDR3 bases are TGTGCCAGCAGTTTGAGCGGGCCCTACAATGAGCAGTTCTTC.

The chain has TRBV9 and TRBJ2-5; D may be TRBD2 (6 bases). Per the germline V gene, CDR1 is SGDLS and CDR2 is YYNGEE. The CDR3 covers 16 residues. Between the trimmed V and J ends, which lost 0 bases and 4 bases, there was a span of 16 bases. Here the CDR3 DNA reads TGTGCCAGCAGCGTAGATGGAGGGGCTGTCGTAGAGACCCAGTACTTC. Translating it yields CASSVDGGAVVETQYF.